This T cell receptor beta chain is drawn from a study of blood T cells in healthy people across ages. Study outcomes and limitations: While age rose, TCR beta diversity per million T cells dropped in a roughly linear way. Those diversity estimates obtained from one million T cells were thought to be underestimates.

For the second PCR, which ran for about 7 to 12 cycles, a sample-barcoded 5' primer and a J-beta primer mix were used. Samples each returned at least 2.5 million CDR3-containing paired-end reads. Each CDR3 protein gets one entry after TCRdb re-called the 5' RACE reads with MiXCR. The sample has about 830,000 distinct CDR3 sequences, around 68% seen once; the top ten hold about a quarter. This clonotype was detected a few times. Its antigen is undetermined. Total RNA amounts of at least 6 micrograms were extracted per sample. The CDR3 contains 15 residues. Per the germline V gene, CDR1 is MNHEY and CDR2 is SMNVEV (reference sequence).

The material sequenced was blood. The V and J genes are TRBV27 and TRBJ2-1, with D perhaps being TRBD1 or TRBD2 (6 bases each). The end of the DNA is better explained by TRBJ2-7, so the J call may be wrong. This receptor was identified in a man younger than 40 in good health. The chain's CDR3 is CASSLSEGGDHEQYF. CDR3 in DNA: TGTGCCAGCAGTTTATCGGAGGGGGGCGACCACGAGCAGTACTTC.